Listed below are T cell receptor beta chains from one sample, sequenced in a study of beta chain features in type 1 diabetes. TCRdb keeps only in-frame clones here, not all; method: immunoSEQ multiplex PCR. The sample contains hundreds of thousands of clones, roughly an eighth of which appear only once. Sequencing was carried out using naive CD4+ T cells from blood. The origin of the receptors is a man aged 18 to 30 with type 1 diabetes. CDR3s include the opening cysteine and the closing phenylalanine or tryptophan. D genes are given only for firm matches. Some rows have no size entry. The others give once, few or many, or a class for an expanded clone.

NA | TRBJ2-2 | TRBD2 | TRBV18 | CASSPRLAGRTGELFF | TGTGCCAGCTCACCACGGCTAGCGGGACGGACTGGGGAGCTGTTTTTT
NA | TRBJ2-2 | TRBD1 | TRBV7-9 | CASSSRQGKPTGELFF | TGTGCCAGCAGCTCCCGACAGGGGAAACCCACCGGGGAGCTGTTTTTT
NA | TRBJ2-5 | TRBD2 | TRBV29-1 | CSVGRNGGEETQYF | TGCAGCGTGGGTCGAAATGGGGGGGAGGAGACCCAGTACTTC
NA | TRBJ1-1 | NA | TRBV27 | CASSLELGGGTEAFF | TGTGCCAGCAGTTTGGAACTCGGGGGCGGCACTGAAGCTTTCTTT
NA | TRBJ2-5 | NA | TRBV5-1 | CASSLGSAETQYF | TGCGCCAGCAGCTTGGGATCCGCCGAGACCCAGTACTTC
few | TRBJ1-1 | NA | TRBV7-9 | CASSFLTANEAFF | TGTGCCAGCAGCTTCCTGACAGCGAATGAAGCTTTCTTT
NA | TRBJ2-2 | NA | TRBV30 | CAWSVAPVWELFF | TGTGCCTGGAGTGTGGCCCCAGTCTGGGAGCTGTTTTTT
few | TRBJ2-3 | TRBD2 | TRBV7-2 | CASSPVGSSGRSTDTQYF | TGTGCCAGCAGCCCCGTGGGGTCTAGCGGGAGGAGCACAGATACGCAGTATTTT
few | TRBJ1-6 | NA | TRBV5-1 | CASSLQGSNSPLHF | TGCGCCAGCAGCTTGCAGGGATCGAATTCACCCCTCCACTTT
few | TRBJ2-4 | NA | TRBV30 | CAWSITSKNIQYF | TGTGCCTGGAGTATAACTAGCAAAAACATTCAGTACTTC
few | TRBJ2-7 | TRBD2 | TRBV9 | CASSRSGGSPYEQYF | TGTGCCAGCAGCAGAAGCGGGGGGTCTCCCTACGAGCAGTACTTC
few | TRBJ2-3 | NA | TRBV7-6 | CASSSYTDTQYF | TGTGCCAGCAGCTCCTACACAGATACGCAGTATTTT
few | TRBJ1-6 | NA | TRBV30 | CAWTSPGIYNSPLHF | TGTGCCTGGACCTCCCCCGGGATCTATAATTCACCCCTCCACTTT
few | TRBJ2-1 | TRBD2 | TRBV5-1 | CASSLQAGGYNEQFF | TGCGCCAGCAGCTTACAAGCGGGGGGCTACAATGAGCAGTTCTTC
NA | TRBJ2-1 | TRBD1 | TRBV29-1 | CSVERGQAVSYNEQFF | TGCAGCGTTGAACGGGGACAGGCTGTATCCTACAATGAGCAGTTCTTC
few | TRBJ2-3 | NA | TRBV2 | CASDRGDTQYF | TGTGCCAGCGATCGTGGGGATACGCAGTATTTT
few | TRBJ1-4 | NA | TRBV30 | CARADRTLTNEKLFF | TGTGCCCGCGCAGACAGAACCTTAACTAATGAAAAACTGTTTTTT
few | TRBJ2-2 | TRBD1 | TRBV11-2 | CASSSIQGMAGELFF | TGTGCCAGCAGCTCAATACAGGGGATGGCCGGGGAGCTGTTTTTT
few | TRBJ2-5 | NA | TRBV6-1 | CASSEGNSQETQYF | TGTGCCAGCAGTGAAGGGAACAGCCAAGAGACCCAGTACTTC
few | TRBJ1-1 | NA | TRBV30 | CAWKGWANLGTEAFF | TGTGCCTGGAAAGGCTGGGCCAACCTAGGCACTGAAGCTTTCTTT
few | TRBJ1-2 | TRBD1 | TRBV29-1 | CSVRYAGTGSHYGYTF | TGCAGCGTCCGCTACGCCGGGACAGGGTCTCACTATGGCTACACCTTC
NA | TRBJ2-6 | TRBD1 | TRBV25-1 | CASSEYAQGNRGANVLTF | TGTGCCAGCAGTGAATACGCACAGGGGAATCGAGGGGCCAACGTCCTGACTTTC
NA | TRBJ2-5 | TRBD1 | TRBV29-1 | CSAQGQTLQETQYF | TGCAGCGCGCAGGGACAGACGCTTCAAGAGACCCAGTACTTC
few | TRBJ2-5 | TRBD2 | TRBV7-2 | CASSPGLAGGPGKTQYF | TGTGCCAGCAGCCCAGGACTAGCGGGGGGGCCTGGGAAGACCCAGTACTTC
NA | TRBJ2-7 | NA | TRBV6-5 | CASRAGGGSTYEQYF | TGTGCCAGCAGGGCCGGTGGGGGCTCGACCTACGAGCAGTACTTC
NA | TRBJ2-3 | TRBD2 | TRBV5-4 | CASSPGLAGGTDTQYF | TGTGCCAGCAGCCCCGGACTAGCGGGGGGTACAGATACGCAGTATTTT
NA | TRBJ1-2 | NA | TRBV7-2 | CASSPWAGGYTF | TGTGCCAGCAGCCCGTGGGCCGGTGGCTACACCTTC
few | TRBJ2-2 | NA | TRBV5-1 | CASSLVGEAGELFF | TGCGCCAGCAGCTTGGTAGGGGAGGCCGGGGAGCTGTTTTTT
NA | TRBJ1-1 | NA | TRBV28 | CASSFPGGGGTEAFF | TGTGCCAGCAGTTTCCCCGGTGGAGGGGGCACTGAAGCTTTCTTT
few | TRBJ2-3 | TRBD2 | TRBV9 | CASSVGLAGGRSTDTQYF | TGTGCCAGCAGCGTAGGGCTCGCGGGCGGGAGAAGCACAGATACGCAGTATTTT
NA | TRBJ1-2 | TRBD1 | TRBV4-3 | CASSQADRDGYTF | TGCGCCAGCAGCCAAGCGGACAGGGATGGCTACACCTTC
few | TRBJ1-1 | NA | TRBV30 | CAWSWQGGTAAFF | TGTGCCTGGAGTTGGCAGGGTGGAACTGCTGCTTTCTTT
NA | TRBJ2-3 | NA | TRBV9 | CASSVKAGTDTQYF | TGTGCCAGCAGCGTAAAAGCGGGCACAGATACGCAGTATTTT
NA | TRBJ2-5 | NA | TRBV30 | CAWSLRGTQYF | TGTGCCTGGAGTCTTCGGGGGACCCAGTACTTC
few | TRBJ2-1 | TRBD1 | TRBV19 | CASSIWRQGAHEQFF | TGTGCCAGTAGTATATGGAGACAGGGGGCCCATGAGCAGTTCTTC
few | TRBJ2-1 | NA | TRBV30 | CAWRGWGALKGYEQFF | TGTGCCTGGAGAGGGTGGGGCGCCCTAAAAGGCTATGAGCAGTTCTTC
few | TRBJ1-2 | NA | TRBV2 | CASSEGKYGYTF | TGTGCCAGCAGTGAAGGCAAATATGGCTACACCTTC
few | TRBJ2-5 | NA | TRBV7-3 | CASSSTGRGETQYF | TGTGCCAGCAGCTCGACAGGACGGGGGGAGACCCAGTACTTC
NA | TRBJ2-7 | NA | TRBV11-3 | CANPGKLSYEQYF | TGTGCCAATCCGGGGAAACTCTCCTACGAGCAGTACTTC
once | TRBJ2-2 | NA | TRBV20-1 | CATPRELFF | TGCGCGACCCCCAGGGAGCTGTTTTTT
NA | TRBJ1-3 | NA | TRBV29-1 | CSVEEGLSGNTIYF | TGCAGCGTTGAAGAAGGTCTGTCTGGAAACACCATATATTTT
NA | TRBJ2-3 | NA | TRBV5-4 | CASSLDLTDTQYF | TGTGCCAGCAGCTTGGACCTCACAGATACGCAGTATTTT
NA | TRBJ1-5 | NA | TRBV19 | CASRGGLQPQHF | TGTGCCAGTAGAGGGGGTCTTCAGCCCCAGCATTTT
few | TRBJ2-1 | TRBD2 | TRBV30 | CACTPPVRRGASYNEQFF | TGTGCCTGCACCCCACCGGTGAGGCGGGGGGCGTCCTACAATGAGCAGTTCTTC
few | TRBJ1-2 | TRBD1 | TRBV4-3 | CASSQPGQGFSGYTF | TGCGCCAGCAGCCAACCGGGACAGGGGTTTAGCGGCTACACCTTC
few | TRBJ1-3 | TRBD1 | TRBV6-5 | CASIGTVGNTIYF | TGTGCCAGCATCGGGACAGTTGGAAACACCATATATTTT
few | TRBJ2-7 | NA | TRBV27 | CASSYLVGYEQYF | TGTGCCAGCAGTTACCTCGTTGGCTACGAGCAGTACTTC
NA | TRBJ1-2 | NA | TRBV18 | CASSPVEGGGGYTF | TGTGCCAGCTCACCAGTCGAGGGTGGAGGAGGCTACACCTTC
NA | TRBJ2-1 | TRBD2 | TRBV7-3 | CASSLLAGVAYNEQFF | TGTGCCAGCAGCCTACTAGCGGGGGTCGCCTACAATGAGCAGTTCTTC